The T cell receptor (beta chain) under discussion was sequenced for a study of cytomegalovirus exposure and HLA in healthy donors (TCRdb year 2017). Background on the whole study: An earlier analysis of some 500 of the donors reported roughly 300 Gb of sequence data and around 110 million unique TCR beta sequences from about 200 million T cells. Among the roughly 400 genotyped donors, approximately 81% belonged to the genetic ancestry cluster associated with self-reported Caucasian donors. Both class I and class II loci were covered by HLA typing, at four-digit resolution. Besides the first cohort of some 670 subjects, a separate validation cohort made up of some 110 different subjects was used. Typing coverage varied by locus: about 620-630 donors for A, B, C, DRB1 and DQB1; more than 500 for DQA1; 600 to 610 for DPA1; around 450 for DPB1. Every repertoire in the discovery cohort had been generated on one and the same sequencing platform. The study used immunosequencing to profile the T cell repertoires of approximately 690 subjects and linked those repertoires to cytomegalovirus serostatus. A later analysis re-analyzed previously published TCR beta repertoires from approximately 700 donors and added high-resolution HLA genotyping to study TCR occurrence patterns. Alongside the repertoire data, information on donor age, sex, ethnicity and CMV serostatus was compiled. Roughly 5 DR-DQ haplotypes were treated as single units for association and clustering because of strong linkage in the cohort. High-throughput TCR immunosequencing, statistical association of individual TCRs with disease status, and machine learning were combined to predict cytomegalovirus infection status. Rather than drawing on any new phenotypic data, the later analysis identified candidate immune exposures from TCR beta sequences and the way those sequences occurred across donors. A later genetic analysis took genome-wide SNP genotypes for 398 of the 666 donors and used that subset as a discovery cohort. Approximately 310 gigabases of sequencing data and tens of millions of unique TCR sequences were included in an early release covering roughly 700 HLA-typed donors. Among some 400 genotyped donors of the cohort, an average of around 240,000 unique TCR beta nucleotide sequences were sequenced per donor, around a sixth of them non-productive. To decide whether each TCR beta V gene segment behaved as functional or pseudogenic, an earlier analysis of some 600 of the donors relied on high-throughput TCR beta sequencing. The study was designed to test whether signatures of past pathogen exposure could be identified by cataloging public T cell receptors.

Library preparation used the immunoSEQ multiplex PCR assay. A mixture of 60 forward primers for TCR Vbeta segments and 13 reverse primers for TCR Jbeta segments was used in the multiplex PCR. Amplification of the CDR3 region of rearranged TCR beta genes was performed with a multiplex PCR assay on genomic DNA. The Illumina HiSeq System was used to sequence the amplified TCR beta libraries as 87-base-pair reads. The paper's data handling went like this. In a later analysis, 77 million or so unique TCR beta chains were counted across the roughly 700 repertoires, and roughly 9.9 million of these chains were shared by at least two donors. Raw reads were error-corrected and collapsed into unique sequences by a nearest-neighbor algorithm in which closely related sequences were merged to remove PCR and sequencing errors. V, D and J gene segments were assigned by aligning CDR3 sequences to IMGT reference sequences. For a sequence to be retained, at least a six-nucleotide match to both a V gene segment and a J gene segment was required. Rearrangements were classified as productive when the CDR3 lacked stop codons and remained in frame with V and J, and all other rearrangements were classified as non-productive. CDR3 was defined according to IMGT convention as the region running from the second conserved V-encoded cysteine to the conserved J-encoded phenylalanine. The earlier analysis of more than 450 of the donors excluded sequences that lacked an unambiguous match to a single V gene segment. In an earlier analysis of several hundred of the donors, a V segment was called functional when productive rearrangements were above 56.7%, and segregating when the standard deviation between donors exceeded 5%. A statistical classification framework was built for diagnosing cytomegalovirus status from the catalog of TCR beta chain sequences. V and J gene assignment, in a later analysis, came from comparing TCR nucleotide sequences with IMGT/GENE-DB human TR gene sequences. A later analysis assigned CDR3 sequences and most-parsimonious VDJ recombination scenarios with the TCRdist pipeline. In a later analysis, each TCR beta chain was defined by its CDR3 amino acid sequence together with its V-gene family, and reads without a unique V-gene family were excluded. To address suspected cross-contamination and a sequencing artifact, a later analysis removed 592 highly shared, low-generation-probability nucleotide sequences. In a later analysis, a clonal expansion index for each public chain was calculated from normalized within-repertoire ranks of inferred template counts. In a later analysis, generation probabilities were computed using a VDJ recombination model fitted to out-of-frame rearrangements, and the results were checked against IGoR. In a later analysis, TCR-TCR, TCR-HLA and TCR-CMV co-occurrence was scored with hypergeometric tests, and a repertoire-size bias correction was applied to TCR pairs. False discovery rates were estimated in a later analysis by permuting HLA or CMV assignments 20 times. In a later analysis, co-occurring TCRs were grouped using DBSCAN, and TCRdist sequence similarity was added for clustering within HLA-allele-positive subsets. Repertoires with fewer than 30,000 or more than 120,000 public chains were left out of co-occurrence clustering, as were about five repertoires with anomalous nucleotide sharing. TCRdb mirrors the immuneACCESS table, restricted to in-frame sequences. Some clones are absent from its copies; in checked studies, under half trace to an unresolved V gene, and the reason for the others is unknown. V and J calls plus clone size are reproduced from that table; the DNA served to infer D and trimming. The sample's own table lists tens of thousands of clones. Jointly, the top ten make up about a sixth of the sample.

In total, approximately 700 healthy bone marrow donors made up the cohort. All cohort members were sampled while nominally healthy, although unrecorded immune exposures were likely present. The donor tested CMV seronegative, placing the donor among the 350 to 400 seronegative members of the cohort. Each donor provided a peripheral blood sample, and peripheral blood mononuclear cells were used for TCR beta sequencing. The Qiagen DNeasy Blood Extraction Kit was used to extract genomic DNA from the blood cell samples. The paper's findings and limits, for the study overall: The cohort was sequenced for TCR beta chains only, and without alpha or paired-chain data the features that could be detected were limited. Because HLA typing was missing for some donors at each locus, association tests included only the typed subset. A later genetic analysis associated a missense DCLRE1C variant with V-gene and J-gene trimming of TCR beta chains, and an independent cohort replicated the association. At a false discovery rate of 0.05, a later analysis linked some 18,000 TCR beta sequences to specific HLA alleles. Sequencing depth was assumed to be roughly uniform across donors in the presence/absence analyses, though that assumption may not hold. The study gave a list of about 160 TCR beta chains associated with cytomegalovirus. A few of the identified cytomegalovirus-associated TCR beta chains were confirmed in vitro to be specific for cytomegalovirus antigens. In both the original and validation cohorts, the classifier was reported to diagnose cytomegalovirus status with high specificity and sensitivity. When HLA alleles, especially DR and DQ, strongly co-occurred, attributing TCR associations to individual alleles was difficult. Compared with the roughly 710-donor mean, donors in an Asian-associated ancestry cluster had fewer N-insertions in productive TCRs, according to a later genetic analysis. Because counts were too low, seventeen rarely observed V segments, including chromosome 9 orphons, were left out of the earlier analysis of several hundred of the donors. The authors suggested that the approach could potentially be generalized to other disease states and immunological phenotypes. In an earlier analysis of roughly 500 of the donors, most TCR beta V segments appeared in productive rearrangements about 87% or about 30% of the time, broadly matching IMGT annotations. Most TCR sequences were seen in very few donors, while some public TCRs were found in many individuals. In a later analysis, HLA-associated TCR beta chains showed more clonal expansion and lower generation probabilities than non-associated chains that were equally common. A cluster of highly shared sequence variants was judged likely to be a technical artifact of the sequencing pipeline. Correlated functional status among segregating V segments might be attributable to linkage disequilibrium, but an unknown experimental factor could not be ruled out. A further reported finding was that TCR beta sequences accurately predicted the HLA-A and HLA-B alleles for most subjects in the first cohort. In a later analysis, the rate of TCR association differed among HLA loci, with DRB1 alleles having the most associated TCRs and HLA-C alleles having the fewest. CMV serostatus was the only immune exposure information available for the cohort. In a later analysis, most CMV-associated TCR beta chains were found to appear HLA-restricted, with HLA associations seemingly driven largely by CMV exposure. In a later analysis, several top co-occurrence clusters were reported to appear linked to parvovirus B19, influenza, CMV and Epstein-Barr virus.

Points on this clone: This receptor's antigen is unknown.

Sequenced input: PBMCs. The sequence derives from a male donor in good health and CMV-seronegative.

For the CDR3, the sequence is CASSLVAGMSTEAFF. The nucleotide sequence reads TGTGCCAGCAGCTTAGTTGCAGGGATGAGCACTGAAGCTTTCTTT. The chain was built from TRBV7-2 and TRBJ1-1, with a tentative D gene TRBD1 over 5 matching bases. V and J are truncated by 1 base and 4 bases respectively, leaving an intervening sequence of 13 bases. The CDR3 starts with the cysteine, ends with the phenylalanine, and has 15 residues. The kept DNA is CDR3 alone, 45 bases in frame from the first base. For CDR1 and CDR2, the germline V gene lists SGHTA and FQGNSA. Where the CDR3 stops, the reference TRBV7-2 and TRBJ1-1 genes take over; the full variable domain is GAGVSQSPSNKVTEKGKDVELRCDPISGHTALYWYRQSLGQGLEFLIYFQGNSAPDKSGLPSDRFSAERTGGSVSTLTIQRTQQEDSAVYLCASSLVAGMSTEAFFGQGTRLTVV.